The next 27 T cell receptor beta chains were all read from a single sample in a study of T cells in pancreatic ductal adenocarcinoma. No neoadjuvant therapy was given to the selected pancreatic ductal adenocarcinoma patients before their surgery. Assay: immunoSEQ multiplex PCR; the TCRdb copy retains only in-frame clones and omits some. The table has about 97,000 clones, roughly 96% seen once. The source material was PBMCs. All receptors derive from a human donor with pancreatic ductal adenocarcinoma.

V is TRBV6-4 and J is TRBJ2-7; the match to TRBD1 covers 9 bases. There are 15 residues in the CDR3. Germline V CDR1 and CDR2: MRHNA, SNTAGT. J lost 2 bases, V lost 0 bases, and 2 bases had no gene match. DNA for the CDR3: TGTGCCAGCAGTGACTCGGGACAGGGTCCCTACGAGCAGTACTTC. Translated: CASSDSGQGPYEQYF.

This clone was observed once. The V gene is TRBV19, the J gene TRBJ2-3; 10 nucleotides agree with TRBD1. CDR1 is LNHDA and CDR2 is SQIVND in the germline V gene (reference sequence). Losses at the gene ends were 4 bases for V and 4 bases for J; bases not matched to a gene: 2. The CDR3 consists of 14 residues. The CDR3 coding sequence is TGTGCCAGTAGTACCGGACAGGGGGCAGATACGCAGTATTTT. Protein: CASSTGQGADTQYF.

This CDR3 is CASSQGLDRGLSNEKLFF. The CDR3 bases are TGCGCCAGCAGCCAAGGACTGGACAGGGGGCTTTCTAATGAAAAACTGTTTTTT. V usage is TRBV4-1 and J usage is TRBJ1-4, with 11 bases that match TRBD1. The V gene's germline CDR1 is MGHRA and CDR2 YSYEKL. The CDR3 length is 18 residues. The J segment lost 3 bases and the V segment lost 1 base, leaving 7 bases of the junction unmatched.

The chain is built from TRBV30 and TRBJ2-3; D is possibly TRBD2 (6 bases). Germline V gene lookup returns CDR1 GTSNPN and CDR2 SVGIG (reference sequence). Trimming removed 4 bases from V and 2 bases from J, with 16 bases in between. This CDR3 has 15 amino acids. The CDR3 here is CAWIGRGGHTDTQYF. The CDR3 DNA is TGTGCCTGGATCGGGCGGGGTGGCCACACAGATACGCAGTATTTT.

V and J are TRBV18 and TRBJ2-7, with TRBD1 as a possible D gene (6 bases). This CDR3 comprises 13 residues. Trimming took 6 bases from V and 7 from J, leaving 16 bases between them. Germline V gene sequence: CDR1 KGHSH, CDR2 LQKENI. The CDR3 reads CASSPRGNGEQYF. Here the CDR3 DNA reads TGTGCCAGCTCCCCGAGGGGGAATGGAGAGCAGTACTTC.

The rearrangement joins TRBV7-2 to TRBJ2-3, with 9 bases that match TRBD2. CDR1 is SGHTA and CDR2 is FQGNSA in the germline V gene. The CDR3 runs to 15 residues. V shed 2 bases, J shed 4 bases, and the junction held 4 bases outside the gene matches. The CDR3 reads CASSLQAGGSDTQYF. The CDR3 region has the DNA TGTGCCAGCAGCTTACAAGCGGGAGGTTCAGATACGCAGTATTTT.

The chain joins TRBV5-6 to TRBJ2-5; 8 nucleotides agree with TRBD1. The V gene's germline CDR1 is SGHDT and CDR2 YYEEEE. CDR3 size: 15 residues. V shed 5 bases, J shed 1 base, and the junction held 7 bases outside the gene matches. The CDR3 loop is CASRTTGDPQETQYF. In DNA, the CDR3 is TGTGCCAGCAGAACGACAGGGGACCCCCAAGAGACCCAGTACTTC.

CDR3 in amino acids: CASSVGSSETQYF. In nucleotides, the CDR3 is TGTGCCAGCAGCGTAGGAAGCTCAGAGACCCAGTACTTC. The chain carries TRBV9 and TRBJ2-5; D remains ambiguous. V was clipped by 0 bases and J by 4 bases, with 7 bases between them. In germline, CDR1 is SGDLS, CDR2 YYNGEE. This CDR3 is built from 13 residues. The complete variable domain, with remaining parts taken from reference TRBV9 and TRBJ2-5, reads DSGVTQTPKHLITATGQRVTLRCSPRSGDLSVYWYQQSLDQGLQFLIQYYNGEERAKGNILERFSAQQFPDLHSELNLSSLELGDSALYFCASSVGSSETQYFGPGTRLLVL.

The chain combines TRBV5-8 with TRBJ2-2; D remains ambiguous. Looked up from germline, CDR1 is SGHTS and CDR2 is YDEGEE. Trimming took 0 bases from V and 5 from J, leaving 5 bases between them. The CDR3 contains 13 residues. This CDR3 is CASSLETTGELFF. The CDR3 DNA is TGTGCCAGCAGCTTGGAAACTACCGGGGAGCTGTTTTTT.

The genes are TRBV5-1 and TRBJ2-7, with 11 bases lining up with TRBD1. Losses at the gene ends were 0 bases for V and 7 bases for J; bases not matched to a gene: 9. CDR1 is SGHRS, CDR2 YFSETQ, per germline. The CDR3 is 16 residues long. The DNA for the CDR3 is TGCGCCAGCAGCTTGGAGGGCGGACAGGGGGCGAGGGAGCAGTACTTC. It yields the protein CASSLEGGQGAREQYF.

The chain employs TRBV18 and TRBJ1-4, with D unresolved. Germline values: CDR1 KGHSH, CDR2 LQKENI. The CDR3 totals 15 residues. The ends were cut back, 3 bases at V and 7 bases at J, with 15 bases in the middle. The CDR3 loop reads CASSPSGSLGEKLFF. The CDR3 nucleotides read TGTGCCAGCTCACCTTCCGGTTCCCTTGGTGAAAAACTGTTTTTT.

In its sample, this clone was seen once. The CDR3 DNA reads TGTGCCTGGAGTCCCGGGACTGAAGAGACCCAGTACTTC. As protein: CAWSPGTEETQYF. The V gene is TRBV30, the J gene TRBJ2-5, with D possibly being TRBD2 (6 bases). The CDR3 is made up of 13 amino acids. Germline loops: CDR1 GTSNPN, CDR2 SVGIG (reference sequence). Trimming took 2 bases from V and 3 from J, leaving 10 bases between them. The full variable domain, with the rest looked up from reference TRBV30 and TRBJ2-5, is SQTIHQWPATLVQPVGSPLSLECTVEGTSNPNLYWYRQAAGRGLQLLFYSVGIGQISSEVPQNLSASRPQDRQFILSSKKLLLSDSGFYLCAWSPGTEETQYFGPGTRLLVL.

The V call is TRBV5-1, the J call TRBJ2-3; TRBD2 matches at 7 bases. V shed 1 base and J 4 bases; nucleotides not matched to a gene: 6. The CDR3 runs to 15 residues. Germline V gene data show CDR1 as SGHRS and CDR2 as YFSETQ. The CDR3 DNA reads TGCGCCAGCAGCTTGCAGGGCGGGAGATCAGATACGCAGTATTTT. Protein sequence: CASSLQGGRSDTQYF. Combining the CDR3 with reference TRBV5-1 and TRBJ2-3 gives the whole variable domain KAGVTQTPRYLIKTRGQQVTLSCSPISGHRSVSWYQQTPGQGLQFLFEYFSETQRNKGNFPGRFSGRQFSNSRSEMNVSTLELGDSALYLCASSLQGGRSDTQYFGPGTRLTVL.

This rearrangement joins TRBV7-9 to TRBJ2-2, with 8 nucleotides matching TRBD1. V was pared by 5 bases and J by 6 bases, with 11 bases of the junction left unmatched. This CDR3 has 16 amino acids. CDR1 is SEHNR and CDR2 is FQNEAQ in the germline V gene (reference sequence). Here the CDR3 reads CASSPPIGQGSGELFF. In nucleotides, the CDR3 is TGTGCCAGCAGCCCACCCATAGGACAGGGTTCCGGGGAGCTGTTTTTT.

The chain has TRBV11-2 and TRBJ1-5; TRBD1 agrees at 8 bases. The CDR3 runs 15 residues. Trimming cost V 5 bases and J 5 bases; bases outside gene matches: 8. Germline V lookup: CDR1 SGHAT, CDR2 FQNNGV. CDR3 sequence: CASSPQGQGDQPQHF. CDR3 nucleotides: TGTGCCAGCAGCCCGCAAGGACAGGGAGATCAGCCCCAGCATTTT.

The CDR3 sequence: CASSFVQYQETQYF. The CDR3 DNA is TGTGCCAGCAGCTTTGTCCAGTACCAAGAGACCCAGTACTTC. The chain carries TRBV5-5 and TRBJ2-5; no clear D gene. CDR1 SGHKS and CDR2 YYEKEE come from the germline V gene (reference sequence). The CDR3 contains 14 residues. Trimming removed 2 bases at V and 0 bases at J, with 8 bases between.

About this clone: Other DNA sequences in this specimen translate into the identical CDR3. V is TRBV18 and J is TRBJ2-5; possibly TRBD1 for D (6 bases). Trimming took 2 bases from V and 5 from J, leaving 9 bases between them. Germline lookup yields CDR1 KGHSH and CDR2 LQKENI. The CDR3 extends over 13 amino acids. The CDR3 sequence: CASSPRGKETQYF. The CDR3 coding sequence is TGTGCCAGCTCACCAAGGGGGAAGGAGACCCAGTACTTC.

V gene TRBV19 combines with J gene TRBJ1-5; 7 nucleotides align to TRBD1. V gave up 6 bases and J gave up 5 bases; unmatched junction bases: 7. From germline, CDR1 is LNHDA and CDR2 SQIVND (reference sequence). This CDR3 contains 14 residues. CDR3 in amino acids: CASRGQRFYQPQHF. The CDR3 DNA follows: TGTGCCAGTAGGGGACAGCGGTTTTATCAGCCCCAGCATTTT.

The chain joins TRBV28 to TRBJ1-4; a weak D match, TRBD1 (5 bases). V was pared by 3 bases and J by 7 bases, with 9 bases between. This CDR3 region has 13 residues. From germline, CDR1 is MDHEN and CDR2 SYDVKM. The CDR3 region is CASSFGGGEKLFF. In DNA form, the CDR3 reads TGTGCCAGCAGTTTCGGGGGGGGTGAAAAACTGTTTTTT.

The chain carries TRBV10-3 and TRBJ1-2; no clear D. The CDR3 consists of 13 residues. V lost 3 bases and J 2 bases, leaving 7 bases between the germline ends. CDR1 is ENHRY, CDR2 SYGVKD, per germline. The CDR3 is CAISDQRNYGYTF. DNA of the CDR3: TGTGCCATCAGTGATCAGAGGAACTATGGCTACACCTTC.

This clone was found a few times. J is TRBJ2-3 and V is TRBV6-1; D remains unclear. This CDR3 has 12 residues. Trimming shortened V by 6 bases and J by 4 bases, and 8 bases separated the two germline ends. Germline V gene lookup returns CDR1 MNHNS and CDR2 SASEGT. The CDR3: CASRFQSDTQYF. The CDR3 DNA follows: TGTGCCAGCAGGTTCCAGTCAGATACGCAGTATTTT.

The genes are TRBV28 and TRBJ2-7, with 8 positions matching TRBD1. The V and J ends lost 5 bases and 1 base, in that order; junction bases with no gene match: 7. Germline V gene data show CDR1 as MDHEN and CDR2 as SYDVKM. The CDR3 is made up of 15 amino acids. This CDR3 is CASSPGDRLSYEQYF. CDR3 nucleotides: TGTGCCAGCAGTCCCGGGGACAGGCTATCCTACGAGCAGTACTTC.

V gene TRBV12-1 combines with J gene TRBJ2-7; TRBD1 was called by the table and not checked on the DNA. TRBV12-1 is flagged as a pseudogene. This CDR3 has 12 amino acids. In nucleotides, the CDR3 is TGTGCCAGCAGCCAGGACAGAGCCGAGCAGTACTTC. Translated, it gives CASSQDRAEQYF.

The gene calls are TRBV19 and TRBJ2-7, with D perhaps matching TRBD2 (6 bases). CDR3 size: 15 residues. Trimming stripped 5 bases from V and 0 bases from J, with 14 bases between. Germline lookup yields CDR1 LNHDA and CDR2 SQIVND (reference sequence). As DNA, the CDR3 is TGTGCCAGTAGTGCCAAGCCGGGACTCTCCTACGAGCAGTACTTC. Amino acid sequence: CASSAKPGLSYEQYF.

The chain carries TRBV5-1 and TRBJ2-2; the match to TRBD1 covers 9 bases. This CDR3 has 16 amino acids. Looked up from germline, CDR1 is SGHRS and CDR2 is YFSETQ. Losses at the gene ends were 4 bases for V and 6 bases for J; bases not matched to a gene: 10. The CDR3 sequence: CASSAYRGRGAGELFF. The DNA of the CDR3 is TGCGCCAGCAGCGCCTACAGGGGGCGAGGGGCCGGGGAGCTGTTTTTT.

CDR3 loop: CASSPPGGLLFF. CDR3 coding DNA: TGTGCCAGCTCACCACCGGGGGGGCTACTGTTTTTT. The V call is TRBV18, the J call TRBJ1-4, with a possible D match to TRBD1 (6 bases). The V gene's germline CDR1 is KGHSH and CDR2 LQKENI. The CDR3 extends over 12 amino acids. Trimming cost V 0 bases and J 13 bases, with 9 bases left between them.

This clone appeared once. The chain links TRBV6-6 to TRBJ1-3; unclear D gene. CDR1 is MNHNY, CDR2 SVGAGI, per germline (reference sequence). CDR3 length: 14 amino acids. With 9 bases removed from V and 1 base from J, the gap between germline ends came to 13 bases. The CDR3 bases are TGTGCCAGTACAGAGAACGAATCTGGAAACACCATATATTTT. Translation gives CASTENESGNTIYF.